This T cell receptor beta chain was found in a study of shared clonotypes between healthy human individuals. Whole-study findings and limits: Rarefaction demonstrated incomplete sorted-subset sequencing despite large depth.

For this clone: Its target is unknown.

Naive CD8 cells lacked CD45RO, underwent positive selection for CCR7 and left out terminally differentiated effector memory CD45RA+ cells. All the donors were Caucasian adults who lived in Nashville, Tennessee. Germline CDR1 is MDHEN and CDR2 is SYDVKM. Germline trimming cut 5 bases from V and 6 bases from J; bases unmatched to any gene: 11. The CDR3 contains 15 residues. The authors ran the assay at deep level. For each subset, genomic DNA was distributed in equal portions over several immunoSEQ plates. TCRdb's copy holds only in-frame clones and misses some; the assay was immunoSEQ multiplex PCR. In the table there are under 700,000 clones, 85% to 95% of which are singletons.

The specimen sequenced was naive CD8+ T cells sorted from blood. The chain links TRBV28 to TRBJ2-7; 9 bases are a match to TRBD1. The source is a woman in her 30s in good health. The CDR3 nucleotides read TGTGCCAGCAGTCAAGGGACAGGGTCTCTTTCCGAGCAGTACTTC. It encodes CASSQGTGSLSEQYF. The full variable domain, rest sourced from reference TRBV28 and TRBJ2-7, is DVKVTQSSRYLVKRTGEKVFLECVQDMDHENMFWYRQDPGLGLRLIYFSYDVKMKEKGDIPEGYSVSREKKERFSLILESASTNQTSMYLCASSQGTGSLSEQYFGPGTRLTVT.